This TCR beta chain was found in a study of cytomegalovirus exposure and HLA in healthy donors. For this clone: One end of the junction varies from germline; a read error may be responsible.

The PCR had 60 Vbeta and 13 Jbeta primers. Using immunoSEQ multiplex PCR, the repertoire was profiled, and TCRdb retains in-frame clones only, with some absent. The data show approximately 140,000 clones, and the top ten clones hold roughly 1.4%. Germline V CDR1 and CDR2: MDHEN, SYDVKM. This CDR3 comprises 15 residues. The J gene is TRBJ1-2, the V gene TRBV28; TRBD1 agrees at 9 bases. Input material: PBMCs. The TCR sequence derives from a woman aged 40 to 50 in good health and CMV-seronegative. In DNA form, the CDR3 reads TGTGCCAACAGTCGTCCCGGGACAGGGATGCGCGGCTACACCTTC. Residues: CANSRPGTGMRGYTF.